A single sample is the source of the 2 T cell receptor beta chains below, sequenced in a study of OX40 agonist ivuxolimab in advanced cancers. TCRdb's table, derived via immunoSEQ multiplex PCR, lists solely in-frame clones and lacks some. The table includes approximately 38,000 clones, over 80% detected once. The specimen was CD4+ or CD8+ T cells sorted from blood, collected in a trial of the OX40 agonist ivuxolimab. The receptor set was obtained from an adult with an advanced solid tumor such as melanoma, head and neck, liver or kidney cancer.

The rearrangement links TRBV7-2 to TRBJ2-2; no clear D. Germline V gene lookup returns CDR1 SGHTA and CDR2 FQGNSA. V gave up 4 bases and J gave up 3 bases, with 3 bases separating them. The CDR3 has 12 amino acids. CDR3 protein: CASSSYTGELFF. The CDR3 nucleotides read TGTGCCAGCAGCTCCTACACCGGGGAGCTGTTTTTT.

This chain joins TRBV11-3 and TRBJ2-2, with 7 bases fitting TRBD1. This CDR3 is 15 amino acids long. CDR1 and CDR2 from the germline V gene are SGHNT and YENEEA. After removal of 1 base from V and 6 bases from J, the junction contained 5 bases not matched to a gene. Here the CDR3 reads CASSLGRTGAGELFF. The CDR3 nucleotides are TGTGCCAGCAGCTTAGGACGCACAGGGGCCGGGGAGCTGTTTTTT.